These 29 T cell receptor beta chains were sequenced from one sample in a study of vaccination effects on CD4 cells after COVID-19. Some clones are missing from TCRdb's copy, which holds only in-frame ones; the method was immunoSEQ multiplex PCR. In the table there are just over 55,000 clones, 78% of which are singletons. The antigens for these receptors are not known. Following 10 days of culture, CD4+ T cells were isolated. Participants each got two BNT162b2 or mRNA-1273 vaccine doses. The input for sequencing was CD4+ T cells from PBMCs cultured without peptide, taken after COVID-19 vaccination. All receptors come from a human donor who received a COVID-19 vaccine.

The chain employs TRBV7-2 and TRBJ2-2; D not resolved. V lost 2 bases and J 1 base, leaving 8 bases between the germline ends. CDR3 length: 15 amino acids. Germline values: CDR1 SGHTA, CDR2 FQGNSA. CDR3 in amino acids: CASSLPVRNTGELFF. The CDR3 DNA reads TGTGCCAGCAGCTTACCCGTCAGGAACACCGGGGAGCTGTTTTTT.

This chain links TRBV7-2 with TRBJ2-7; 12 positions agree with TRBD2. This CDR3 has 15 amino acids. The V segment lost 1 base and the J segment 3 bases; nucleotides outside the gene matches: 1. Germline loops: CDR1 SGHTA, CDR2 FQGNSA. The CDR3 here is CASSLGTSGNYEQYF. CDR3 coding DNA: TGTGCCAGCAGCTTAGGGACTAGCGGGAACTACGAGCAGTACTTC. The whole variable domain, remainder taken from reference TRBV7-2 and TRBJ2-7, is GAGVSQSPSNKVTEKGKDVELRCDPISGHTALYWYRQSLGQGLEFLIYFQGNSAPDKSGLPSDRFSAERTGGSVSTLTIQRTQQEDSAVYLCASSLGTSGNYEQYFGPGTRLTVT.

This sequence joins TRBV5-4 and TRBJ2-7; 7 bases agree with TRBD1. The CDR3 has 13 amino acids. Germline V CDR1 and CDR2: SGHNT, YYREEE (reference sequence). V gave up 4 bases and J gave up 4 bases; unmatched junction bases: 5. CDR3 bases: TGTGCCAGCAGCCAGACAGGGTCATACGAGCAGTACTTC. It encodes CASSQTGSYEQYF.

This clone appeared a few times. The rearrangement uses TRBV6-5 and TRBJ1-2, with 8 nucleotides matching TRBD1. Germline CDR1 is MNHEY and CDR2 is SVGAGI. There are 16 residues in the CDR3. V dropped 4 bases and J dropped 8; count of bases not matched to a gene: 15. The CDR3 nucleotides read TGTGCCAGCAGTTCCAATCCGTCGACAGGGGAGCGGGGCTACACCTTC. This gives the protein CASSSNPSTGERGYTF.

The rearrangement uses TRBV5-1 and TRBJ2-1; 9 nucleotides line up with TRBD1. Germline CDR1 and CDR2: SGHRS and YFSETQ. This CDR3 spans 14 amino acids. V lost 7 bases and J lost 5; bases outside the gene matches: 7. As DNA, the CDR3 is TGCGCCAGCGCCCGGGACAGGGAACACAATGAGCAGTTCTTC. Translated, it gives CASARDREHNEQFF.

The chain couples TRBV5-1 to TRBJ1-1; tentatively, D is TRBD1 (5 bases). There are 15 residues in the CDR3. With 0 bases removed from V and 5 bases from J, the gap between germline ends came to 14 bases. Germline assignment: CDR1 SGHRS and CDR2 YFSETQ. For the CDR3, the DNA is TGCGCCAGCAGCTTGGCAGGGATCGCGGTGACTGAAGCTTTCTTT. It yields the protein CASSLAGIAVTEAFF.

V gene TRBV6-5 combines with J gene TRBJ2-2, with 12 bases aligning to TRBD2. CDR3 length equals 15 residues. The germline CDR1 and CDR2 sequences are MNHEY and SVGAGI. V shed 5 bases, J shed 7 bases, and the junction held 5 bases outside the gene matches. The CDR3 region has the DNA TGTGCCAGCAGTCGACTAGCGGGGGCCGGCGGGGAGCTGTTTTTT. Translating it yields CASSRLAGAGGELFF.

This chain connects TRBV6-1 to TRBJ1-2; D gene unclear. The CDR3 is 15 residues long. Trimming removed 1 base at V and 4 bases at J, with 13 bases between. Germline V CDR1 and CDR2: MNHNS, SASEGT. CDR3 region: CASSEGFRPTYGYTF. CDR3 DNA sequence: TGTGCCAGCAGTGAAGGATTTAGGCCTACCTATGGCTACACCTTC.

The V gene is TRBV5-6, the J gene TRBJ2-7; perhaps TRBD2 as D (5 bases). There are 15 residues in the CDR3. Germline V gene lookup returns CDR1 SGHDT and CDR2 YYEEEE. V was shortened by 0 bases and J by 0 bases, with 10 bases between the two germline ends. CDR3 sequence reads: CASSLGLGSSYEQYF. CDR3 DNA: TGTGCCAGCAGCTTGGGTTTAGGGAGCTCCTACGAGCAGTACTTC.

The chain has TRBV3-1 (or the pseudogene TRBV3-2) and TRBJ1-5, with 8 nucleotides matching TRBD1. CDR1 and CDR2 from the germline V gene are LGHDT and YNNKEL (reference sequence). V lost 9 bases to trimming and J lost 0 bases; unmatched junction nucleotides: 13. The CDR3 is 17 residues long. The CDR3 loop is CASNTGGKGYSNQPQHF. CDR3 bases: TGTGCCAGTAATACAGGGGGAAAAGGGTATAGCAATCAGCCCCAGCATTTT.

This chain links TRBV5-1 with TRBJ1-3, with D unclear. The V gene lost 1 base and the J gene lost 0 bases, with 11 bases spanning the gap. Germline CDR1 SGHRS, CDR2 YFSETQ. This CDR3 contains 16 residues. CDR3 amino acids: CASSLSAGNSGNTIYF. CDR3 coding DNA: TGCGCCAGCAGCTTGTCGGCCGGGAACTCTGGAAACACCATATATTTT.

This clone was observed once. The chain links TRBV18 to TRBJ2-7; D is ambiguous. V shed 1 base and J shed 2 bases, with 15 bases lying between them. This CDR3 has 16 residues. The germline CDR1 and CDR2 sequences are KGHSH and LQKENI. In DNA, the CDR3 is TGTGCCAGCTCACCACGTAATAAGGGCCCAACCTACGAGCAGTACTTC. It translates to CASSPRNKGPTYEQYF.

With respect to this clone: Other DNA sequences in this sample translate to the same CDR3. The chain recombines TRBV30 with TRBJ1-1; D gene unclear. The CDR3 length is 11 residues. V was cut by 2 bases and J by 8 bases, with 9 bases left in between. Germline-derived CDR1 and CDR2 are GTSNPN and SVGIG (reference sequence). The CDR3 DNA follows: TGTGCCTGGAGTTCCCTTGGGGAAGCTTTCTTT. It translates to CAWSSLGEAFF.

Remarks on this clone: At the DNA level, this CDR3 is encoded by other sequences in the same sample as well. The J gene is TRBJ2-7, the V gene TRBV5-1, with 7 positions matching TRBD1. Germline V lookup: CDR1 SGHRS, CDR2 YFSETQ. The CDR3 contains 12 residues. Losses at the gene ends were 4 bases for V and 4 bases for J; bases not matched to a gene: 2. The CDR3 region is CASSPQGYEQYF. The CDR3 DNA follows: TGCGCCAGCAGCCCACAGGGGTACGAGCAGTACTTC.

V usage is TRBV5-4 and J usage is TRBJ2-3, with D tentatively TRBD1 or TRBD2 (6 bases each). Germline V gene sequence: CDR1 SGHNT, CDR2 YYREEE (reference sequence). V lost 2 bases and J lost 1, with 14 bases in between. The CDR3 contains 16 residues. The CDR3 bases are TGTGCCAGCAGCTTAGAGCTTCGGGGGCGCACAGATACGCAGTATTTT. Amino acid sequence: CASSLELRGRTDTQYF.

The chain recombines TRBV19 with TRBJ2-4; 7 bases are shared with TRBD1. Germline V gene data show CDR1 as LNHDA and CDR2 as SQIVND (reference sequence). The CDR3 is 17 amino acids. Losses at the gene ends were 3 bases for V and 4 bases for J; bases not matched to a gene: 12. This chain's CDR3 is CASSIRDRVLRKNIQYF. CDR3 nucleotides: TGTGCCAGTAGTATCCGTGACAGGGTTTTAAGGAAAAACATTCAGTACTTC.

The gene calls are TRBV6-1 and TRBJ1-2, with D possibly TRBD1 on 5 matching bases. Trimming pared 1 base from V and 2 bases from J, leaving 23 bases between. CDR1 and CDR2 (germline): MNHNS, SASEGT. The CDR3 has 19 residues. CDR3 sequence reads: CASSEVLPWTGTENYGYTF. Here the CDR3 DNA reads TGTGCCAGCAGTGAAGTCCTACCCTGGACCGGGACGGAGAACTATGGCTACACCTTC.

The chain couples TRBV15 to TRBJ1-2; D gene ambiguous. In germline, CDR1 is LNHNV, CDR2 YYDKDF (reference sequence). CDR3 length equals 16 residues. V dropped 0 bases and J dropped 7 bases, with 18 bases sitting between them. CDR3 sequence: CATSRDQEGSPRGYTF. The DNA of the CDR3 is TGTGCCACCAGCAGAGATCAAGAAGGATCCCCTCGTGGCTACACCTTC.

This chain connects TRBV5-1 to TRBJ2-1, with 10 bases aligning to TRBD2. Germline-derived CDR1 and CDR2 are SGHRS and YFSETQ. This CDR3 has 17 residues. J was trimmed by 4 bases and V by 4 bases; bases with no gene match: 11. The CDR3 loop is CASSPPASGSTYNEQFF. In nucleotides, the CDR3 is TGCGCCAGCAGCCCCCCGGCTAGCGGGAGTACTTACAATGAGCAGTTCTTC.

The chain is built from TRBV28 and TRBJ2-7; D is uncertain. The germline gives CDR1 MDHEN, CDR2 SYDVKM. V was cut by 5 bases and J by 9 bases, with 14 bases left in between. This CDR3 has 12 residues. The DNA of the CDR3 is TGTGCCAGCAGTCCCGACCCGCTAGGGCAGTACTTC. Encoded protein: CASSPDPLGQYF.

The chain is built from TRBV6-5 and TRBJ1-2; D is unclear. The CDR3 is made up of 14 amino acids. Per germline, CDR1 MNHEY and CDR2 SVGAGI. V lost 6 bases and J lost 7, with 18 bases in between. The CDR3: CASSLGAWYPGYTF. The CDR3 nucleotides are TGTGCCAGCAGCCTAGGAGCCTGGTACCCTGGCTACACCTTC.

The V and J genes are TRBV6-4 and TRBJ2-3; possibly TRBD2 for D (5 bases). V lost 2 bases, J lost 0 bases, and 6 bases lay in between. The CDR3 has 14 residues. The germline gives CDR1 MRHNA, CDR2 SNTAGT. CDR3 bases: TGTGCCAGCAGTGACGGCGGGAGCACAGATACGCAGTATTTT. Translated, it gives CASSDGGSTDTQYF.

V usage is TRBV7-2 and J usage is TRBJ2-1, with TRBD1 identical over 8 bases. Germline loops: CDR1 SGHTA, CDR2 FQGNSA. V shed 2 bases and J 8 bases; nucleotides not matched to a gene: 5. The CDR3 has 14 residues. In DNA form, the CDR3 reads TGTGCCAGCAGCTTAAGTACAGGGGGGCATGAGCAGTTCTTC. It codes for CASSLSTGGHEQFF. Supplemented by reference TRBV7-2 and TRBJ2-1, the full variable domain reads GAGVSQSPSNKVTEKGKDVELRCDPISGHTALYWYRQSLGQGLEFLIYFQGNSAPDKSGLPSDRFSAERTGGSVSTLTIQRTQQEDSAVYLCASSLSTGGHEQFFGPGTRLTVL.

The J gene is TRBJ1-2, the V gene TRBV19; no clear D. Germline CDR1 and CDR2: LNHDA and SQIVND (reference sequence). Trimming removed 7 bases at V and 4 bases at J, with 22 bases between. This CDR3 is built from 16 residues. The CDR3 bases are TGTGCCAGTACCAATCTCTCGGGCGTACATGCCTATGGCTACACCTTC. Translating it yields CASTNLSGVHAYGYTF.

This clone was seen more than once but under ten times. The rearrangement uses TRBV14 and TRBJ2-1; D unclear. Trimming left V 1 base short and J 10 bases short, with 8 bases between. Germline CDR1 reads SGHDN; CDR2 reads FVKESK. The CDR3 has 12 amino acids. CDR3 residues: CASSQAGFEQFF. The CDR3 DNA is TGTGCCAGCAGCCAAGCAGGATTCGAGCAGTTCTTC.

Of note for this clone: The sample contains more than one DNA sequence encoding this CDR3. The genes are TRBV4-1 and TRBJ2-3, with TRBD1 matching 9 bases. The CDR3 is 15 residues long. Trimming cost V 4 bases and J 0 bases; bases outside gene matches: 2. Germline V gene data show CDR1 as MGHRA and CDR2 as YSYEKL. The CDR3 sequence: CASSRDRASTDTQYF. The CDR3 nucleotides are TGCGCCAGCAGCCGGGACAGGGCTAGCACAGATACGCAGTATTTT.

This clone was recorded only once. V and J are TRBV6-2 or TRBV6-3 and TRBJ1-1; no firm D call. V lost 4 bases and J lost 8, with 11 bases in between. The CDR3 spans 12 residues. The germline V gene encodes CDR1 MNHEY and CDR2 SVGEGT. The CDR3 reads CASSSPPREAFF. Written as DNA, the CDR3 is TGTGCCAGCAGTTCCCCGCCACGAGAAGCTTTCTTT.

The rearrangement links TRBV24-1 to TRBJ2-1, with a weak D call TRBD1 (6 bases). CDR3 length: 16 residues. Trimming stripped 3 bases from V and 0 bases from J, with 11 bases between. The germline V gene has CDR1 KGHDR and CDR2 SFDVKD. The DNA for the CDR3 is TGTGCCACCAGTGATGCCACAGGGAGCTCCTACAATGAGCAGTTCTTC. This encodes CATSDATGSSYNEQFF.

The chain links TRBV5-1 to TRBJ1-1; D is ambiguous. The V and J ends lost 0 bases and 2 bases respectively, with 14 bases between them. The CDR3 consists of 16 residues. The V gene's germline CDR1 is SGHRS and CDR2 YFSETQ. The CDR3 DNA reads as TGCGCCAGCAGCTTGGCCGGGATCATGGTAAACACTGAAGCTTTCTTT. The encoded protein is CASSLAGIMVNTEAFF. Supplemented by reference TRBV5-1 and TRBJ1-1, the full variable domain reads KAGVTQTPRYLIKTRGQQVTLSCSPISGHRSVSWYQQTPGQGLQFLFEYFSETQRNKGNFPGRFSGRQFSNSRSEMNVSTLELGDSALYLCASSLAGIMVNTEAFFGQGTRLTVV.